This T cell receptor (beta chain) was documented in a study of lymphopenia after photon versus proton radiotherapy. V dropped 6 bases and J dropped 3 bases, with 12 bases sitting between them. Germline values: CDR1 MNHEY, CDR2 SVGAGI. CDR3 size: 13 residues. Method: immunoSEQ multiplex PCR; TCRdb's copy keeps in-frame clones and lacks some. This sample has about 50,000 clones, with around 90% found just once. The genes are TRBV6-5 and TRBJ2-7; D not certain. The sample consisted of peripheral blood, taken from a patient treated with photon-based radiotherapy. This receptor was obtained from a woman between 40 and 55 years old with cholangiocarcinoma. The CDR3 is CASSVTMSYEQYF. CDR3 DNA sequence: TGTGCCAGCAGCGTTACAATGAGCTACGAGCAGTACTTC.